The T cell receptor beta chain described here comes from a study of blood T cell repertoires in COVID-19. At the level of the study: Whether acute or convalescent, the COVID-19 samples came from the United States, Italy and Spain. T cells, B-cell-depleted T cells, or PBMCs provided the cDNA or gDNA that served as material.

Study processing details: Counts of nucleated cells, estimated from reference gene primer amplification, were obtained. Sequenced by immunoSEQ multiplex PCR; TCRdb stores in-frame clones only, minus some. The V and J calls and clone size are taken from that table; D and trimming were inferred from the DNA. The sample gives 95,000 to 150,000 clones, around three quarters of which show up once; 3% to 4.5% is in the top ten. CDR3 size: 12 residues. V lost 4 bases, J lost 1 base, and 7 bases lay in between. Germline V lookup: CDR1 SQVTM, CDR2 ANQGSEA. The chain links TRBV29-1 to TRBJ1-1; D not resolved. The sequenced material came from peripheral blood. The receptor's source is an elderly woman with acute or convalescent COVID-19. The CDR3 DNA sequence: TGCAGCGTTGTGGGGAGGAACACTGAAGCTTTCTTT. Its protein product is CSVVGRNTEAFF.